This T cell receptor (beta chain) was sequenced in a study of tumor-infiltrating lymphocytes in primary liver carcinoma. Study in general: All patients had surgically resected primary liver carcinoma.

The table lists this clonotype with a count of one. No antigen is known for it. One end of the junction varies from germline; a read error may be responsible. Per the germline V gene, CDR1 is SQVTM and CDR2 is ANQGSEA. The CDR3 runs to 11 residues. Study conclusions and caveats: Blood trailed tumors significantly in top-250-clone fraction (p = 0.039). The samples were not sorted (they were bulk), so CD4+ and CD8+ repertoires were not compared.

The template, 450 to 650 ng total RNA, yielded TCR beta cDNA made with a constant-region primer. For TCR beta, libraries were produced by three nested multiplex PCR rounds using slightly modified ARM-PCR. The first two PCR rounds, around 10 cycles each, used TRBV1-TRBV30 forward primers and a C-beta reverse primer. One entry per CDR3 protein results from TCRdb running MiXCR on the multiplex PCR reads. The repertoire holds 300,000 to 400,000 distinct CDR3 sequences, with less than 70% as singletons. The blood RNA (from unsorted whole blood) was obtained, and germline DNA was also extracted. Chronic HBV infection, which was untreated, was present in the patients.

The sequencing input was peripheral blood. This clonotype was obtained from a man in his forties or fifties with primary liver carcinoma and hepatitis B virus infection. V and J are TRBV29-1 and TRBJ2-2; D is possibly TRBD1 or TRBD2 (5 bases each). The CDR3, as DNA: TGCAGCTCCAGGGTTGCCGGGGAGCTGTTCTTT. It codes for CSSRVAGELFF.